Described below is a single T cell receptor (beta chain) sequence and its context. Its specificity is not known. TCRdb re-called the RT-PCR reads with MiXCR, one entry per CDR3 protein. The profile shows 650,000 to 700,000 distinct CDR3 sequences, more than 15% of them singletons. The germline gives CDR1 SGHRS, CDR2 YFSETQ. V lost 4 bases, J lost 2 bases, and 7 bases stayed unmatched. This CDR3 has 16 residues. The sample originates from a study of response to subunit inactivated influenza vaccine. Study-wide results and caveats: Authors suggested that a seasonal influenza vaccination recruits few new T cells each time.

The starting material was PBMCs from blood, obtained approximately 12 days after vaccination. This sequence originates from a man in his fifties who received an inactivated influenza vaccine. This chain uses TRBV5-1 with TRBJ2-7; 12 nucleotides line up with TRBD2. CDR3: CASSQLAGGGTYEQYF. The CDR3 DNA is TGCGCCAGCAGCCAACTAGCGGGAGGTGGCACCTACGAGCAGTACTTC. Full variable domain (outside the CDR3, taken from reference TRBV5-1 and TRBJ2-7): KAGVTQTPRYLIKTRGQQVTLSCSPISGHRSVSWYQQTPGQGLQFLFEYFSETQRNKGNFPGRFSGRQFSNSRSEMNVSTLELGDSALYLCASSQLAGGGTYEQYFGPGTRLTVT.